The rows below give T cell receptor beta chains drawn from one sample of a study of cytomegalovirus exposure and HLA in healthy donors. The repertoire was sequenced with immunoSEQ multiplex PCR; TCRdb's copy has only in-frame clones and lacks some. The sample has roughly 140,000 clones, around three quarters seen once. The specimen sequenced was PBMCs. These receptors were collected from a middle-aged man in good health and CMV-seronegative. Both conserved end residues are part of each CDR3. A D gene is named only where the DNA matches it firmly. Size is stated for part of the rows, as once, few or many counts, or as a class when the clone is expanded.

TRBJ2-7 | TRBV10-3 | . | . | TGTGCCATCGGGCAGGGTAGGTCCTACGAGCAGTACTTC | CAIGQGRSYEQYF
TRBJ2-7 | TRBV27 | TRBD1 | . | TGTGCCAGCAGCATGGGACAGGGTTTTGTGTACGAGCAGTACTTC | CASSMGQGFVYEQYF
TRBJ2-7 | TRBV18 | . | . | TGTGCCAGCTCTCCTAACAGGAACTCCTACGAGCAGTACTTC | CASSPNRNSYEQYF
TRBJ1-5 | TRBV28 | TRBD1 | . | TGTGCCAGCAGTCGACAGGGAGCTAGCAATCAGCCCCAGCATTTT | CASSRQGASNQPQHF
TRBJ1-5 | TRBV9 | . | few | TGTGCCAGCAGCGTAGGCGAGGGTCAGCCCCAGAATTTT | CASSVGEGQPQNF
TRBJ1-1 | TRBV6-1 | . | . | TGTGCCAGCAGTGAAGAGCAGGGATATCGAGCTTTCTTT | CASSEEQGYRAFF
TRBJ1-1 | TRBV11-2 | . | . | TGTGCCAGCAGCCCCAGGTGGACTGAAGCTTTCTTT | CASSPRWTEAFF
TRBJ1-1 | TRBV5-1 | TRBD1 | . | TGCGCCAGCAGCTGGACAGGGGGCGAAGCTTTCTTT | CASSWTGGEAFF
TRBJ2-1 | TRBV2 | . | . | TGTGCCAGCAGTATACCGGGACTGCACAATGAGCAGTTCTTC | CASSIPGLHNEQFF
TRBJ2-1 | TRBV7-8 | . | . | TGTGCCAGCAGCTTAGGGGGCCTCGGAAGGAATGAGCAGTTCTTC | CASSLGGLGRNEQFF
TRBJ1-3 | TRBV4-3 | TRBD1 | few | TGCGCCAGCAGCCAAGATCCAGGACAGGGATACGGAAACACCATATATTTT | CASSQDPGQGYGNTIYF
TRBJ1-4 | TRBV6-5 | . | . | TGTGCCAGCAGGGAAGGGAGGGGGAAACTGTTTTTT | CASREGRGKLFF
TRBJ1-3 | TRBV19 | . | few | TGTGCCAGTAGGGCCAACTCTGGAAACACCATATATTTT | CASRANSGNTIYF
TRBJ2-3 | TRBV2 | TRBD2 | . | TGTGCCAGCTTCGGGGTAGCGGGGGGAAGCACAGATACGCAGTATTTT | CASFGVAGGSTDTQYF
TRBJ2-5 | TRBV7-8 | TRBD1 | . | TGTGCCAGCAGCTTAGGGACAGGGATGTGGGAGACCCAGTACTTC | CASSLGTGMWETQYF
TRBJ2-3 | TRBV5-4 | . | . | TGTGCCAGCAGTGAACAGGGCACAGATACGCAGTATTTT | CASSEQGTDTQYF
TRBJ1-4 | TRBV11-3 | . | . | TGTGCCAGCATCCCTCAGGTAAGGGGCCCCGGCCTTAATGAAAAACTGTTTTTT | CASIPQVRGPGLNEKLFF
TRBJ2-6 | TRBV5-1 | . | . | TGCGCCAGCAGCTTGGATACAGGGAGTGGGGCCAACGTCCTGACTTTC | CASSLDTGSGANVLTF
TRBJ2-7 | TRBV19 | . | once | TGTGCTAGGGCGACAGTCTCCTACGAGCAGTACTTC | CARATVSYEQYF
TRBJ1-6 | TRBV6-5 | . | . | TGTGCCAGCAGTTACATTGGGGCGGGGAATTCACCCCTCCACTTT | CASSYIGAGNSPLHF
TRBJ1-1 | TRBV5-1 | . | . | TGCGCCAGCAGCTTGGCCGCAGGGGTGATTTCTGAAGCTTTCTTT | CASSLAAGVISEAFF
TRBJ2-7 | TRBV27 | . | . | TGTGCCAGCAGTTTACAGGCCCTCTCCTACGAGCAGTACTTC | CASSLQALSYEQYF
TRBJ2-7 | TRBV5-1 | . | . | TGCGCCAGCAGTGGTGGCGGGGCCTACGAGCAGTACTTC | CASSGGGAYEQYF
TRBJ2-7 | TRBV5-1 | TRBD2 | . | TGCGCCAGCAGGCTTAGCGGGGGGGCCTTGGAGGAGCAGTACTTC | CASRLSGGALEEQYF
TRBJ2-7 | TRBV30 | TRBD2 | . | TGTGCCTGGCAAGCGGGAGTAAGCGGGGAGCAGTACTTC | CAWQAGVSGEQYF
TRBJ2-1 | TRBV4-1 | TRBD2 | . | TGCGCCAGCAGCCAGCTGAGCGGGGATTCCTACAATGAGCAGTTCTTC | CASSQLSGDSYNEQFF
TRBJ1-1 | TRBV4-1 | TRBD1 | . | TGCGCCAGCCACCCCTCTTTGGACAGGGTTAACACTGAAGCTTTCTTT | CASHPSLDRVNTEAFF
TRBJ2-2 | TRBV28 | TRBD1 | . | TGTGCCAGCAGACCCGGGACAGGGTTGCCCCGGGAGCTGTTTTTT | CASRPGTGLPRELFF
TRBJ1-2 | TRBV6-5 | . | . | TGTGCCAGCAGCCTTGCAGGAGGGTACGGCTACACCTTC | CASSLAGGYGYTF
TRBJ2-3 | TRBV29-1 | . | . | TGCAGCACTTGGGCTAGCGATACGCAGTATTTT | CSTWASDTQYF
TRBJ2-5 | TRBV7-8 | . | . | TGTGCCAGCAGCGCCCAGGGATTAGTAACAGAGACCCAGTACTTC | CASSAQGLVTETQYF
TRBJ2-7 | TRBV5-6 | . | once | TGTGCCAGCAGCCCCCCGGGAGTGGAAGTCTACGAGCAGTACTTC | CASSPPGVEVYEQYF
TRBJ1-5 | TRBV19 | TRBD1 | . | TGTGCCAGTAGTGCCGGGACAGGGCAAAGCAATCAGCCCCAGCATTTT | CASSAGTGQSNQPQHF
TRBJ2-7 | TRBV5-1 | TRBD1 | . | TGCGCCAGCAGCCGACAGGGAAACTCCTACGAGCAGTACTTC | CASSRQGNSYEQYF
TRBJ2-1 | TRBV6-1 | TRBD1 | . | TGTGCCAGCAGTGCCCTTACGGGACAGTACAATGAGCAGTTCTTC | CASSALTGQYNEQFF
TRBJ1-1 | TRBV11-2 | . | . | TGTGCCAGCAGCTTATTCCAGGTGGCGGGGACTGAAGCTTTCTTT | CASSLFQVAGTEAFF
TRBJ2-1 | TRBV18 | . | . | TGTGCCAGCTCCCCCGACATGACGGGATCCTACAATGAGCAGTTCTTC | CASSPDMTGSYNEQFF
TRBJ2-5 | TRBV5-1 | TRBD1 | few | TGCGCCAGCAGCTTTGGGTCAAGGACAGGGAATTCCCAAGAGACCCAGTACTTC | CASSFGSRTGNSQETQYF
TRBJ1-6 | TRBV7-3 | . | . | TGTGCCAGCAGCTTAATTCAGGTTTGCTCCTATAATTCACCCCTCCACTTT | CASSLIQVCSYNSPLHF
TRBJ2-1 | TRBV7-2 | TRBD1 | . | TGTGCCAGCAGCTTAGTTGGGACAGGGTACTCCTACAATGAGCAGTTCTTC | CASSLVGTGYSYNEQFF
TRBJ2-5 | TRBV11-2 | TRBD2 | . | TGTGCCAGCAGCTTAAATAGCGGGGGGGTGGAGACCCAGTACTTC | CASSLNSGGVETQYF
TRBJ2-7 | TRBV11-2 | TRBD2 | . | TGTGCCAGCAGCTTATCTAGCGGAAGGCTCTACGAGCAGTACTTC | CASSLSSGRLYEQYF
TRBJ1-2 | TRBV6-1 | TRBD1 | . | TGTGCCAGCACTTGGAGTGGGACAGACTATGGCTACACCTTC | CASTWSGTDYGYTF
TRBJ1-1 | TRBV7-9 | . | few | TGTGCCAGCAGCTTAGGGGGCTACAGCACTGAAGCTTTCTTT | CASSLGGYSTEAFF
TRBJ2-7 | TRBV5-1 | . | . | TGCGCCAGCAGCTTGAGGGCAGGGGCTGGTCGCGAGCAGTACTTC | CASSLRAGAGREQYF